In its sample, the clone carrying this T cell receptor (beta chain) was seen many times. Its specificity is not known. TCRdb recomputed calls from the multiplex PCR reads with MiXCR, one row per CDR3 protein. In the table there are more than 10,000 distinct CDR3 sequences, 62% of which are singletons. This record belongs to a study of breast tumors, draining lymph nodes, adjacent tissues. General observations from the study: Data fit most tumor T cells coming from lymph node, expanding in tumor.

The germline V and J ends were trimmed by 0 bases and 12 bases, with 14 bases remaining between them. Germline CDR1 MGHRA, CDR2 YSYEKL. This CDR3 has 13 residues. Sequenced: tumor-adjacent breast tissue. This clonotype was sampled from a female donor with breast cancer. Some clones in this sample may be carry-over from other donors' samples. The chain carries TRBV4-1 and TRBJ1-1, with D unclear. CDR3 sequence: CASSQDVGLLSFF. The CDR3 nucleotides read TGCGCCAGCAGCCAAGACGTCGGTTTGTTATCTTTCTTT.